This is a list of T cell receptor beta chains from one sample in a study of cytomegalovirus exposure and HLA in healthy donors. Clones were sequenced by immunoSEQ multiplex PCR, and TCRdb holds only the in-frame ones, with some missing. The sample carries 190,000 or so clones, roughly four fifths recorded once. Sequencing was carried out using PBMCs. The receptors were gathered from a boy between 2 and 10 years old in good health and CMV-seronegative. Each CDR3 is given with its conserved first and last residue. A D gene is named only where the DNA matches it firmly. For some rows the clone size is stated as once, few or many, or as a class when expanded; others skip it.

size: NA
V: TRBV19
D: NA
J: TRBJ1-2
CDR3: CASIAGPDTNYGYTF
DNA: TGTGCCAGTATAGCAGGGCCTGACACAAACTATGGCTACACCTTC

size: NA
V: TRBV6-1
D: NA
J: TRBJ1-3
CDR3: CASAPQGLPGNTIYF
DNA: TGTGCCAGCGCCCCACAGGGTTTGCCTGGAAACACCATATATTTT

size: NA
V: TRBV7-3
D: TRBD2
J: TRBJ2-1
CDR3: CASSLPSGLGGNEQFF
DNA: TGTGCCAGCAGCCTCCCTAGCGGGTTAGGGGGGAATGAGCAGTTCTTC

size: once
V: TRBV10-3
D: TRBD2
J: TRBJ2-2
CDR3: CAISAGTSRTGELFF
DNA: TGTGCCATCAGCGCCGGGACTAGCCGAACCGGGGAGCTGTTTTTT

size: NA
V: TRBV27
D: NA
J: TRBJ2-1
CDR3: CASSRRDEQFF
DNA: TGTGCCAGCAGTCGCCGGGATGAGCAGTTCTTC

size: few
V: TRBV15
D: NA
J: TRBJ2-1
CDR3: CATSSPDRSSYSYNEQFF
DNA: TGTGCCACCAGCAGTCCCGACAGGAGTAGCTACTCCTACAATGAGCAGTTCTTC

size: NA
V: TRBV27
D: TRBD1
J: TRBJ1-1
CDR3: CASRSGTGRSEAFF
DNA: TGTGCCAGCAGAAGTGGGACAGGGAGATCTGAAGCTTTCTTT

size: NA
V: TRBV7-2
D: TRBD2
J: TRBJ2-4
CDR3: CASSLGTRMYIQYF
DNA: TGTGCCAGCAGCTTAGGGACTAGGATGTACATTCAGTACTTC

size: NA
V: TRBV7-9
D: TRBD1
J: TRBJ2-2
CDR3: CASSQRQGSGELFF
DNA: TGTGCCAGCAGCCAGAGACAGGGGTCCGGGGAGCTGTTTTTT

size: NA
V: TRBV29-1
D: TRBD2
J: TRBJ2-3
CDR3: CSVEVPVAGVLGTDTQYF
DNA: TGCAGCGTTGAGGTCCCTGTAGCGGGGGTTTTGGGCACAGATACGCAGTATTTT

size: few
V: TRBV6-5
D: TRBD2
J: TRBJ2-3
CDR3: CASSQRDSTDTQYF
DNA: TGTGCCAGCAGTCAGCGGGACAGCACAGATACGCAGTATTTT

size: few
V: TRBV9
D: NA
J: TRBJ1-2
CDR3: CASSVGGTMGRVGYTF
DNA: TGTGCCAGCAGCGTAGGGGGCACGATGGGCAGGGTAGGCTACACCTTC

size: few
V: TRBV27
D: NA
J: TRBJ2-5
CDR3: CASSLGGTGGTQYF
DNA: TGTGCCAGCAGTTTAGGGGGGACCGGGGGGACCCAGTACTTC

size: NA
V: TRBV5-1
D: TRBD1
J: TRBJ2-7
CDR3: CASSEKQGRNYEQYF
DNA: TGCGCCAGCAGCGAGAAACAGGGGAGAAACTACGAGCAGTACTTC

size: few
V: TRBV4-2
D: NA
J: TRBJ1-3
CDR3: CASSQDPGRAGNTIYF
DNA: TGTGCCAGCAGCCAAGACCCGGGCAGGGCTGGAAACACCATATATTTT

size: NA
V: TRBV19
D: NA
J: TRBJ1-1
CDR3: CASSFTTGTMHTEAFF
DNA: TGTGCCAGTAGTTTCACGACAGGCACCATGCACACTGAAGCTTTCTTT

size: once
V: TRBV19
D: NA
J: TRBJ1-5
CDR3: CASSSTTDVKPQHF
DNA: TGTGCCAGTAGTTCCACGACTGATGTTAAGCCCCAGCATTTT

size: NA
V: TRBV5-4
D: TRBD2
J: TRBJ2-5
CDR3: CASSLAAGLNQETQYF
DNA: TGTGCCAGCAGCTTGGCAGCGGGATTAAACCAAGAGACCCAGTACTTC

size: NA
V: TRBV5-4
D: NA
J: TRBJ2-3
CDR3: CASSLLGLNTDTQYF
DNA: TGTGCCAGCAGCTTGTTGGGACTTAACACAGATACGCAGTATTTT

size: NA
V: TRBV4-1
D: NA
J: TRBJ1-4
CDR3: CASSQDQAINEKLFF
DNA: TGCGCCAGCAGCCAAGATCAGGCAATAAATGAAAAACTGTTTTTT

size: NA
V: TRBV19
D: TRBD1
J: TRBJ2-7
CDR3: CASSPDRGPSYEQYF
DNA: TGTGCCAGTAGTCCGGACAGGGGGCCCTCCTACGAGCAGTACTTC

size: once
V: TRBV7-8
D: NA
J: TRBJ2-7
CDR3: CASSLDHPLGGYEQYF
DNA: TGTGCCAGCAGCTTGGACCATCCCCTCGGGGGCTACGAGCAGTACTTC

size: NA
V: TRBV9
D: TRBD2
J: TRBJ2-7
CDR3: CASSTGTSGGNVYEQYF
DNA: TGTGCCAGCAGCACCGGGACTAGCGGGGGAAATGTCTACGAGCAGTACTTC

size: NA
V: TRBV15
D: TRBD2
J: TRBJ2-1
CDR3: CATSRDLVAGVQSSYNEQFF
DNA: TGTGCCACCAGCAGAGATTTGGTAGCGGGGGTCCAGAGCTCCTACAATGAGCAGTTCTTC

size: NA
V: TRBV19
D: TRBD2
J: TRBJ2-2
CDR3: CASSTGGRYTGELFF
DNA: TGTGCCAGTAGTACGGGGGGGCGGTATACCGGGGAGCTGTTTTTT

size: NA
V: TRBV11-2
D: NA
J: TRBJ1-6
CDR3: CASSLDRGPPNSPLHF
DNA: TGTGCCAGCAGCTTAGATCGGGGTCCTCCTAATTCACCCCTCCACTTT

size: NA
V: TRBV7-9
D: TRBD1
J: TRBJ2-5
CDR3: CASSQGVQETQYF
DNA: TGTGCCAGCAGCCAGGGGGTCCAAGAGACCCAGTACTTC

size: NA
V: TRBV19
D: TRBD1
J: TRBJ1-2
CDR3: CASSIGQGRDYGYTF
DNA: TGTGCCAGTAGTATTGGACAGGGTAGAGACTATGGCTACACCTTC

size: NA
V: TRBV28
D: NA
J: TRBJ2-7
CDR3: CATQGGGFSYEQYF
DNA: TGTGCCACCCAGGGGGGAGGCTTCTCCTACGAGCAGTACTTC

size: NA
V: TRBV11-2
D: NA
J: TRBJ2-3
CDR3: CASSVVYRDTQYF
DNA: TGTGCCAGCAGCGTAGTCTACAGAGATACGCAGTATTTT

size: NA
V: TRBV9
D: NA
J: TRBJ2-7
CDR3: CASSVEGGDYEQYF
DNA: TGTGCCAGCAGCGTAGAGGGGGGGGATTACGAGCAGTACTTC

size: NA
V: TRBV6-5
D: NA
J: TRBJ1-6
CDR3: CASSYWQNHNSPLHF
DNA: TGTGCCAGCAGTTACTGGCAGAACCATAATTCACCCCTCCACTTT

size: NA
V: TRBV21-1
D: NA
J: TRBJ2-1
CDR3: CASSNSTPNRTSGGAGYNEQFF
DNA: TGTGCCAGCAGCAATTCAACCCCTAATCGGACTAGCGGGGGGGCCGGCTACAATGAGCAGTTCTTC

size: few
V: TRBV30
D: TRBD1
J: TRBJ1-4
CDR3: CAWSVRRDRENEKLFF
DNA: TGTGCCTGGAGTGTACGAAGGGACAGGGAAAATGAAAAACTGTTTTTT

size: NA
V: TRBV11-1
D: NA
J: TRBJ2-1
CDR3: CASSLAPQGGYNEQFF
DNA: TGTGCCAGCAGCTTAGCGCCCCAGGGGGGTTACAATGAGCAGTTCTTC

size: once
V: TRBV5-1
D: NA
J: TRBJ2-2
CDR3: CASSLNTGELFF
DNA: TGCGCCAGCAGTCTAAACACCGGGGAGCTGTTTTTT

size: NA
V: TRBV5-1
D: NA
J: TRBJ2-1
CDR3: CASSVGTQYNEQFF
DNA: TGCGCCAGCAGCGTAGGCACACAGTACAATGAGCAGTTCTTC

size: NA
V: TRBV7-8
D: TRBD2
J: TRBJ2-2
CDR3: CASNSGGSNTGELFF
DNA: TGTGCCAGCAATAGCGGGGGGTCGAACACCGGGGAGCTGTTTTTT

size: NA
V: TRBV9
D: NA
J: TRBJ1-1
CDR3: CASNTQGGETEAFF
DNA: TGTGCCAGCAACACACAGGGCGGTGAGACTGAAGCTTTCTTT

size: NA
V: TRBV19
D: NA
J: TRBJ1-2
CDR3: CASRSRAGLGGYTF
DNA: TGTGCCAGTAGGAGCAGGGCTGGTTTGGGAGGCTACACCTTC

size: NA
V: TRBV6-1
D: TRBD2
J: TRBJ2-7
CDR3: CASSEAAGRGDYEQYF
DNA: TGTGCCAGCAGTGAAGCCGCGGGGCGGGGGGACTACGAGCAGTACTTC

size: NA
V: TRBV28
D: NA
J: TRBJ2-1
CDR3: CASSLPGYNEQFF
DNA: TGTGCCAGCAGTTTACCGGGGTACAATGAGCAGTTCTTC

size: NA
V: TRBV27
D: NA
J: TRBJ1-2
CDR3: CASSFTGPNYGYTF
DNA: TGTGCCAGCAGTTTCACAGGGCCCAACTATGGCTACACCTTC

size: NA
V: TRBV27
D: TRBD1
J: TRBJ1-5
CDR3: CASSLKGAGRHQPQHF
DNA: TGTGCCAGCAGTTTAAAGGGGGCAGGGAGGCATCAGCCCCAGCATTTT

size: NA
V: TRBV5-6
D: TRBD1
J: TRBJ2-4
CDR3: CASSLKTGNPKNIQYF
DNA: TGTGCCAGCAGCTTGAAGACAGGGAATCCCAAAAACATTCAGTACTTC

size: NA
V: TRBV15
D: NA
J: TRBJ2-2
CDR3: CATSREKRQSSAGELFF
DNA: TGTGCCACCAGCAGAGAAAAGAGACAGTCAAGTGCCGGGGAGCTGTTTTTT

size: few
V: TRBV29-1
D: NA
J: TRBJ1-1
CDR3: CSASTTRRGEHTEAFF
DNA: TGCAGCGCCTCGACAACGAGGCGGGGGGAACACACTGAAGCTTTCTTT

size: NA
V: TRBV15
D: TRBD2
J: TRBJ2-7
CDR3: CATSRWKGGGYEQYF
DNA: TGTGCCACCAGCAGATGGAAGGGCGGGGGCTACGAGCAGTACTTC

size: NA
V: TRBV30
D: TRBD2
J: TRBJ2-5
CDR3: CAWGGPGGGETQYF
DNA: TGTGCCTGGGGGGGACCGGGGGGAGGAGAGACCCAGTACTTC

size: NA
V: TRBV6-6
D: TRBD1
J: TRBJ1-2
CDR3: CASSLTGDYGYTF
DNA: TGTGCCAGCAGCCTGACAGGGGACTATGGCTACACCTTC

size: NA
V: TRBV2
D: NA
J: TRBJ1-4
CDR3: CASTSTMAGWEKLFF
DNA: TGTGCCAGCACCTCTACAATGGCAGGCTGGGAAAAACTGTTTTTT

size: NA
V: TRBV19
D: TRBD1
J: TRBJ1-5
CDR3: CATSIGTAGNQPQHF
DNA: TGTGCCACCTCGATAGGGACAGCGGGCAATCAGCCCCAGCATTTT

size: once
V: TRBV9
D: TRBD2
J: TRBJ2-2
CDR3: CASSVGGGAVGELFF
DNA: TGTGCCAGCAGCGTAGGCGGGGGGGCAGTCGGGGAGCTGTTTTTT

size: NA
V: TRBV11-2
D: NA
J: TRBJ2-1
CDR3: CASSPSGAASSYNEQFF
DNA: TGTGCCAGCAGCCCCTCCGGTGCGGCGAGCTCCTACAATGAGCAGTTCTTC

size: NA
V: TRBV9
D: TRBD1
J: TRBJ2-7
CDR3: CASSVGGTGYEQYF
DNA: TGTGCCAGCAGCGTAGGCGGGACAGGGTACGAGCAGTACTTC